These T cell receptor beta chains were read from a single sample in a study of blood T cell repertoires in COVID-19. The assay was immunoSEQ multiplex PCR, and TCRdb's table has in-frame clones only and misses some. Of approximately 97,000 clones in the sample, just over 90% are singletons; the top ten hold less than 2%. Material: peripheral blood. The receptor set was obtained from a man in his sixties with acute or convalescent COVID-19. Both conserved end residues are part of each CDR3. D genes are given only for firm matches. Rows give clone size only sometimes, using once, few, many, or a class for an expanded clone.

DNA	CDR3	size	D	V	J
TGTGCCAGCAGCCCGACGACTAGCGGGATTTGGGAGACCCAGTACTTC	CASSPTTSGIWETQYF	NA	TRBD2	TRBV11-3	TRBJ2-5
TGTGCCAGCAGCTTCGACAGGGGTCCAGGCTTCTTC	CASSFDRGPGFF	NA	TRBD1	TRBV11-2	TRBJ1-2
TGTGCCAGCAGTCTCTCTAGCGGGGGGGCGGATACGCAGTATTTT	CASSLSSGGADTQYF	NA	TRBD2	TRBV6-5	TRBJ2-3
TGCGCCAGCAGCTTGGGACAGGGGACCACTAACTATGGCTACACCTTC	CASSLGQGTTNYGYTF	NA	TRBD1	TRBV5-1	TRBJ1-2
TGTGCCAGCAGCTTAGATCAACCAGGGCAAGGCTACACCTTC	CASSLDQPGQGYTF	once	NA	TRBV11-2	TRBJ1-2
TGCGCCAGCAGCTTGGACAGCTACAATCAGCCCCAGCATTTT	CASSLDSYNQPQHF	NA	NA	TRBV5-1	TRBJ1-5
TGTGCCAGCAGTCGGAGCGGGGTGACAGATACGCAGTATTTT	CASSRSGVTDTQYF	NA	TRBD2	TRBV3-1/TRBV3-2	TRBJ2-3
TGCAGCGTAGATTCCGGGACAGGGGAATACAATGAGCAGTTCTTC	CSVDSGTGEYNEQFF	NA	TRBD1	TRBV29-1	TRBJ2-1
TGTGCCAGCACCTCCTCGGGGGTGAGCACAGATACGCAGTATTTT	CASTSSGVSTDTQYF	NA	NA	TRBV5-4	TRBJ2-3
TGTGCCAGCAGGGCAGTAAGCTCTGGGGCCAACGTCCTGACTTTC	CASRAVSSGANVLTF	NA	NA	TRBV9	TRBJ2-6
TGTGCCAGCAGTTACTCTGCGAACGAAAAACTGTTTTTT	CASSYSANEKLFF	once	NA	TRBV6-5	TRBJ1-4
TGTGCCAGTAGTATCGCAGGGGGCCCTAACTATGGCTACACCTTC	CASSIAGGPNYGYTF	NA	TRBD1	TRBV19	TRBJ1-2
TGTGCCAGCAGCCAAGGGGACAGGGGCGAGCAGTACTTC	CASSQGDRGEQYF	once	TRBD1	TRBV14	TRBJ2-7
TGTGCCAGCAGTTACCGGGTTAGGGCGGGAAATTCACCCCTCCACTTT	CASSYRVRAGNSPLHF	once	NA	TRBV6-5	TRBJ1-6
TGCGCCAGCAGGTCGGGGGGCGCATACAATGAGCAGTTCTTC	CASRSGGAYNEQFF	NA	NA	TRBV5-1	TRBJ2-1
TGTGCCAGCAGCTCTGACAGGCACTCCTACAATGAGCAGTTCTTC	CASSSDRHSYNEQFF	NA	NA	TRBV7-8	TRBJ2-1
TGTGCCAGCCACCCAGGACAGGGAGCGTGGGGGGGCAATGAGCAGTTCTTC	CASHPGQGAWGGNEQFF	NA	NA	TRBV27	TRBJ2-1
TGTGCCAGCAGGGGTACAGTGGACTCTGGAAACACCATATATTTT	CASRGTVDSGNTIYF	NA	NA	TRBV2	TRBJ1-3
TGCGCCAGCAGCTTGACGAGCTCCTCTGGAAACACCATATATTTT	CASSLTSSSGNTIYF	once	NA	TRBV5-1	TRBJ1-3
TGTGCCAGCAGTTTGGGCCCAGCGGAGCTGTTTTTT	CASSLGPAELFF	NA	NA	TRBV12-3/TRBV12-4	TRBJ2-2
TGTGCCAGCAGCCCCAGGACAGCCGTGTGGGGCTATGGCTACACCTTC	CASSPRTAVWGYGYTF	NA	NA	TRBV5-8	TRBJ1-2
TGTGCCAGCAGCCGAGGGTTACCTAGCGGTACAGATACGCAGTATTTT	CASSRGLPSGTDTQYF	once	TRBD2	TRBV7-8	TRBJ2-3
TGCGCCAGCAGCTTTATTAAAAACACTGAAGCTTTCTTT	CASSFIKNTEAFF	NA	NA	TRBV5-1	TRBJ1-1
TGCGCCAGCAGCCCCGGGACTAGCGGGGCCCTCTACGAGCAGTACTTC	CASSPGTSGALYEQYF	NA	TRBD2	TRBV5-1	TRBJ2-7
TGTGCCAGCTCACCGACGGACAGCGCTTCCTACGAGCAGTACTTC	CASSPTDSASYEQYF	once	NA	TRBV18	TRBJ2-7
TGTGCCAGCAGCCCCCAGGTCCCAGGGGGCGTGGCAGATACGCAGTATTTT	CASSPQVPGGVADTQYF	NA	NA	TRBV21-1	TRBJ2-3
TGTGCCAGCAGCGGATCCCAGGGTACTGAAGCTTTCTTT	CASSGSQGTEAFF	NA	NA	TRBV7-8	TRBJ1-1
TGTGCCAGCAGCCCCGGACAAAACTCTGGGGCCAACGTCCTGACTTTC	CASSPGQNSGANVLTF	NA	NA	TRBV2	TRBJ2-6